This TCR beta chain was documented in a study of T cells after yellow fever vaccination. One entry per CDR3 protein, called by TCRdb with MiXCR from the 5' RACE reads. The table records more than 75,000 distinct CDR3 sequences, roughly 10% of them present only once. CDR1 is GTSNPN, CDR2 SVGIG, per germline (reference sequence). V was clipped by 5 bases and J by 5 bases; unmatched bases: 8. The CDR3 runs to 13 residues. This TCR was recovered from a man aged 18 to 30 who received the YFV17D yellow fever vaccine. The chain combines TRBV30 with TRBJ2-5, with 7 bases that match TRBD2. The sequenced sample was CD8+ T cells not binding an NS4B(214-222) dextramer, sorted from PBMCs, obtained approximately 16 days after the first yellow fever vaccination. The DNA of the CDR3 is TGTGCCTGGGCGGGGGACCGCCGGGAGACCCAGTACTTC. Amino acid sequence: CAWAGDRRETQYF. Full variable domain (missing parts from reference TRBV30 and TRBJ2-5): SQTIHQWPATLVQPVGSPLSLECTVEGTSNPNLYWYRQAAGRGLQLLFYSVGIGQISSEVPQNLSASRPQDRQFILSSKKLLLSDSGFYLCAWAGDRRETQYFGPGTRLLVL.